The 18 T cell receptor beta chains below were found in one sample sequenced in a study of T cells in pancreatic ductal adenocarcinoma. This table comes from immunoSEQ multiplex PCR, and its TCRdb copy is limited to in-frame clones, with some not included. The sample holds about 100,000 clones, roughly 95% seen once. The selected patients with pancreatic ductal adenocarcinoma had surgery but no neoadjuvant therapy. Sequenced input: PBMCs. These TCRs come from a human donor with pancreatic ductal adenocarcinoma.

The chain carries TRBV4-2 and TRBJ2-1; TRBD2 agrees at 11 bases. The CDR3 loop spans 17 amino acids. V gave up 0 bases and J gave up 9 bases; unmatched junction bases: 10. Germline CDR1 and CDR2: LGHNA and YNFKEQ. CDR3 nucleotides: TGTGCCAGCAGCCAAGACCCTACTAGCGGGAGCTTTGGTGAGCAGTTCTTC. Amino acids: CASSQDPTSGSFGEQFF.

This rearrangement joins TRBV5-8 to TRBJ2-3, with 10 positions matching TRBD2. Per germline, CDR1 SGHTS and CDR2 YDEGEE. CDR3 length: 17 residues. V shed 4 bases and J 0 bases; nucleotides not matched to a gene: 8. CDR3 coding DNA: TGTGCCAGCAGCCCAACGTCGACTAGCGGGAGCACAGATACGCAGTATTTT. This translates into CASSPTSTSGSTDTQYF.

This chain links TRBV18 with TRBJ2-7, with TRBD2 matching 11 bases. CDR1 is KGHSH and CDR2 is LQKENI in the germline V gene. This CDR3 has 16 amino acids. Unmatched junction bases numbered 6, after V lost 2 bases and J lost 3 bases. The DNA for the CDR3 is TGTGCCAGCTCACCAGGCGGGACTAGCGGAAACTACGAGCAGTACTTC. This translates into CASSPGGTSGNYEQYF.

The rearrangement joins TRBV6-5 to TRBJ1-4, with D hard to call. This CDR3 is 14 amino acids long. The germline V and J ends were trimmed by 0 bases and 10 bases, with 12 bases remaining between them. CDR1 is MNHEY and CDR2 is SVGAGI in the germline V gene. CDR3: CASSYSTSTGKLFF. DNA for the CDR3: TGTGCCAGCAGTTACTCGACGTCCACGGGAAAACTGTTTTTT.

The rearrangement joins TRBV2 to TRBJ2-2; D not certain. V was shortened by 1 base and J by 8 bases, with 8 bases between the two germline ends. Per the germline V gene, CDR1 is SNHLY and CDR2 is FYNNEI. This CDR3 is 13 amino acids long. This chain's CDR3 is CASSEVWAGELFF. The CDR3 bases are TGTGCCAGCAGTGAAGTCTGGGCTGGGGAGCTGTTTTTT.

This rearrangement joins TRBV6-6 to TRBJ1-5, with TRBD1 as a possible D gene (5 bases). Per germline, CDR1 MNHNY and CDR2 SVGAGI (reference sequence). Trimming left V 7 bases short and J 0 bases short, with 13 bases between. The CDR3 totals 15 residues. CDR3 DNA sequence: TGTGCCAGCAACCCCCAGGGTAATAGCAATCAGCCCCAGCATTTT. Its translation is CASNPQGNSNQPQHF.

J is TRBJ2-7 and V is TRBV18, with 8 bases fitting TRBD1. This CDR3 spans 14 amino acids. Germline V gene sequence: CDR1 KGHSH, CDR2 LQKENI. V lost 6 bases to trimming and J lost 4 bases; unmatched junction nucleotides: 8. CDR3 nucleotides: TGTGCCAGCTCTCCCGGGACAGGAGGTTACGAGCAGTACTTC. Translating it yields CASSPGTGGYEQYF.

The gene calls are TRBV5-1 and TRBJ1-1; possibly TRBD1 for D (5 bases). The V end lost 0 bases, the J end lost 10 bases, and 16 bases lay between the germline ends. Germline lookup yields CDR1 SGHRS and CDR2 YFSETQ. This CDR3 region has 14 residues. CDR3: CASSLGEGPFGAFF. For the CDR3, the DNA is TGCGCCAGCAGCTTGGGGGAGGGACCCTTCGGAGCTTTCTTT.

The rearrangement joins TRBV11-2 to TRBJ2-2; TRBD1 is a possible D gene (6 bases). Trimming took 6 bases from V and 6 from J, leaving 8 bases between them. Germline loops: CDR1 SGHAT, CDR2 FQNNGV. The CDR3 is made up of 12 amino acids. CDR3 loop: CASRRTAGELFF. Written as DNA, the CDR3 is TGTGCCAGCAGGCGGACAGCCGGGGAGCTGTTTTTT.

This chain links TRBV14 with TRBJ2-5; tentatively, D is TRBD1 (5 bases). Germline V gene data show CDR1 as SGHDN and CDR2 as FVKESK. This CDR3 is built from 14 residues. V was clipped by 4 bases and J by 5 bases, with 14 bases between them. CDR3 in DNA: TGTGCCAGCAGCCCCATGGGGCAGGGTGAGACCCAGTACTTC. It encodes CASSPMGQGETQYF.

The chain links TRBV6-4 to TRBJ1-4, with TRBD1 identical over 7 bases. V shed 6 bases, J shed 0 bases, and the junction held 4 bases outside the gene matches. Per the germline V gene, CDR1 is MRHNA and CDR2 is SNTAGT. This CDR3 is 15 amino acids long. The CDR3 reads CASRDGQATNEKLFF. The DNA of the CDR3 is TGTGCCAGCAGGGACGGACAGGCAACTAATGAAAAACTGTTTTTT.

The V call is TRBV27, the J call TRBJ2-1; 11 nucleotides line up with TRBD2. Trimming cost V 7 bases and J 9 bases; bases outside gene matches: 11. The CDR3 is made up of 15 amino acids. Germline values: CDR1 MNHEY, CDR2 SMNVEV (reference sequence). CDR3 region: CASTPWASGRSEQFF. CDR3 nucleotides: TGTGCCAGCACCCCATGGGCTAGCGGGAGGTCTGAGCAGTTCTTC.

The chain carries TRBV12-5 and TRBJ2-2; 7 nucleotides match TRBD1. The V segment lost 5 bases and the J segment 5 bases; nucleotides outside the gene matches: 8. Germline CDR1 and CDR2: LGHNT and FRNRAP. The CDR3 is 15 amino acids. The CDR3 spells CASGPRDSRTGELFF. The DNA for the CDR3 is TGTGCTAGTGGTCCCCGGGACAGTCGGACCGGGGAGCTGTTTTTT.

This chain connects TRBV30 to TRBJ2-1; 7 bases agree with TRBD1. The length of the CDR3 is 16 residues. Germline lookup yields CDR1 GTSNPN and CDR2 SVGIG (reference sequence). V lost 2 bases, J lost 5 bases, and 12 bases stayed unmatched. The CDR3 spells CAWSRAQGLQHNEQFF. CDR3 bases: TGTGCCTGGAGTAGGGCACAGGGGCTCCAACACAATGAGCAGTTCTTC.

A few counts support this clone. This chain links TRBV5-8 with TRBJ1-1; possibly TRBD1 for D (6 bases). The germline V gene has CDR1 SGHTS and CDR2 YDEGEE. There are 13 residues in the CDR3. Trimming stripped 3 bases from V and 7 bases from J, with 13 bases between. The CDR3 sequence: CASSSGQRIEAFF. The CDR3 region has the DNA TGTGCCAGCAGCTCCGGACAGAGGATTGAAGCTTTCTTT.

CDR3 residues: CASSPTGYEAFF. CDR3 sequence (DNA): TGTGCCAGCAGCCCCACGGGATACGAAGCTTTCTTT. The chain joins TRBV7-2 to TRBJ1-1; D uncertain. This CDR3 region has 12 residues. V lost 5 bases and J lost 8, with 12 bases in between. Germline values: CDR1 SGHTA, CDR2 FQGNSA.

The CDR3 region has the DNA TGTGCCAGTAGTCCACAGAGAGACAATGAGCAGTTCTTC. Translating gives CASSPQRDNEQFF. V usage is TRBV19 and J usage is TRBJ2-1; no clear D. The CDR3 contains 13 residues. V gave up 5 bases and J gave up 5 bases, with 10 bases separating them. The germline gives CDR1 LNHDA, CDR2 SQIVND (reference sequence).

The rearrangement uses TRBV5-1 and TRBJ2-5; a possible D gene is TRBD2 (6 bases). This CDR3 spans 15 amino acids. The V gene's germline CDR1 is SGHRS and CDR2 YFSETQ. The V end was cut by 1 base, the J end by 1 base, with 11 bases between. CDR3 residues: CASSLSPGGQETQYF. The DNA of the CDR3 is TGCGCCAGCAGCTTGAGTCCCGGGGGCCAAGAGACCCAGTACTTC.